This T cell receptor (beta chain) was captured by sequencing in a study of control samples from healthy donors and cancer patients. The germline CDR1 and CDR2 sequences are MNHEY and SMNVEV (reference sequence). Trimming removed 4 bases at V and 5 bases at J, with 15 bases between. There are 15 residues in the CDR3. Here immunoSEQ multiplex PCR was the method, and the copy in TCRdb shows in-frame clones only, minus some. The repertoire includes some 120,000 clones, 70% to 90% of them detected once, and 2.5% to 3.5% sits in the top ten. The sequence was obtained from a man aged 55 to 69 in good health. Sequencing used blood. The V call is TRBV27, the J call TRBJ1-5; D possibly corresponds to TRBD1 (5 bases). CDR3 nucleotides: TGTGCCAGCAGTTGGGCCAGGGAGTTGGATCAGCCCCAGCATTTT. As protein: CASSWARELDQPQHF.